The 10 T cell receptor beta chains presented below share a single source sample, sequenced in a study of blood T cell repertoires in COVID-19. Profiled with immunoSEQ multiplex PCR; TCRdb holds only in-frame clones, not every one. In the table there are about 170,000 clones, 82% of which are singletons. Sequenced: peripheral blood. The receptors here all came from a woman in her 70s with acute or convalescent COVID-19.

The V and J genes are TRBV5-6 and TRBJ2-3, with 9 bases aligning to TRBD1. V was clipped by 4 bases and J by 0 bases; unmatched bases: 3. Per the germline V gene, CDR1 is SGHDT and CDR2 is YYEEEE. There are 15 residues in the CDR3. The CDR3 spells CASSLGQGSTDTQYF. The CDR3, as DNA: TGTGCCAGCAGCCTAGGACAGGGGAGCACAGATACGCAGTATTTT.

As DNA, the CDR3 is TGTGCCAGCAGTTTATCGATAGGGGTCGGCACTGAAGCTTTCTTT. Translating it yields CASSLSIGVGTEAFF. The chain joins TRBV27 to TRBJ1-1; a possible D gene is TRBD1 (5 bases). The CDR3 totals 15 residues. Trimming shortened V by 0 bases and J by 4 bases, and 12 bases separated the two germline ends. CDR1 MNHEY and CDR2 SMNVEV come from the germline V gene (reference sequence).

The chain links TRBV19 to TRBJ2-3; the D gene is possibly TRBD1 (5 bases). Germline V gene data show CDR1 as LNHDA and CDR2 as SQIVND (reference sequence). The CDR3 has 14 amino acids. The V end was cut by 6 bases, the J end by 2 bases, with 12 bases between. CDR3 protein: CASRLDTFTDTQYF. The CDR3 nucleotides are TGTGCCAGTAGATTGGACACCTTCACAGATACGCAGTATTTT.

The chain links TRBV6-2 or TRBV6-3 to TRBJ1-5; D ambiguous. Germline CDR1 is MNHEY and CDR2 is SVGEGT. The CDR3 runs 13 residues. Trimming left V 3 bases short and J 4 bases short, with 7 bases between. The chain's CDR3 is CASSYGRNQPQHF. CDR3 nucleotides: TGTGCCAGCAGTTATGGCCGAAATCAGCCCCAGCATTTT.

This rearrangement joins TRBV9 to TRBJ1-1, with a possible D match to TRBD1 (5 bases). The CDR3 is 15 residues long. In germline, CDR1 is SGDLS, CDR2 YYNGEE. Between the trimmed V and J ends, which lost 0 bases and 0 bases, there was a span of 9 bases. The CDR3 region is CASSVETELNTEAFF. CDR3 nucleotide sequence: TGTGCCAGCAGCGTAGAGACAGAGTTGAACACTGAAGCTTTCTTT.

The J gene is TRBJ1-2, the V gene TRBV2; 11 nucleotides line up with TRBD1. The CDR3 extends over 17 amino acids. CDR1 is SNHLY, CDR2 FYNNEI, per germline. J gave up 4 bases and V 2 bases, and 9 bases lay outside the gene matches. CDR3 coding DNA: TGTGCCAGCAGTGAATTGGGCGGGACAGGGGGGCTCTATGGCTACACCTTC. Amino acid sequence: CASSELGGTGGLYGYTF.

There are a few counts of this clone. The J gene is TRBJ1-1, the V gene TRBV25-1; D is possibly TRBD1 (6 bases). There are 12 residues in the CDR3. V lost 7 bases to trimming and J lost 1 base, with 7 bases between them. The germline CDR1 and CDR2 sequences are MGHDK and SYGVNS. Here the CDR3 reads CASIGGNTEAFF. DNA of the CDR3: TGTGCCAGCATAGGGGGGAACACTGAAGCTTTCTTT.

The chain joins TRBV5-1 to TRBJ2-5; 7 nucleotides line up with TRBD2. J gave up 1 base and V 4 bases, and 13 bases lay outside the gene matches. The germline CDR1 and CDR2 sequences are SGHRS and YFSETQ. The CDR3 loop spans 17 amino acids. In nucleotides, the CDR3 is TGCGCCAGCAGCCCCGGGACTACCCAACCCCTCCAAGAGACCCAGTACTTC. It is translated as CASSPGTTQPLQETQYF. The entire variable domain, with the rest obtained from reference TRBV5-1 and TRBJ2-5, is as follows: KAGVTQTPRYLIKTRGQQVTLSCSPISGHRSVSWYQQTPGQGLQFLFEYFSETQRNKGNFPGRFSGRQFSNSRSEMNVSTLELGDSALYLCASSPGTTQPLQETQYFGPGTRLLVL.

This chain links TRBV3-1 (or the pseudogene TRBV3-2) with TRBJ1-1; possibly TRBD1 for D (6 bases). V shed 2 bases and J shed 3 bases, with 10 bases lying between them. This CDR3 spans 14 amino acids. Germline CDR1 is LGHDT and CDR2 is YNNKEL (reference sequence). The CDR3 coding sequence is TGTGCCAGCAGCCAACGGGACACCCACACTGAAGCTTTCTTT. Translation: CASSQRDTHTEAFF.

Notes on this clone: The junction departs from the called germline gene at one end, perhaps through a read error. V usage is TRBV6-1 and J usage is TRBJ2-2; D is possibly TRBD2 (5 bases). The CDR3 length is 15 residues. Germline CDR1 and CDR2: MNHNS and SASEGT. The CDR3 nucleotides are TGTGCCTGCAGTGACCGACCCCCTGGAGGCGGGGAGCTGTTTTTT. This encodes CACSDRPPGGGELFF.